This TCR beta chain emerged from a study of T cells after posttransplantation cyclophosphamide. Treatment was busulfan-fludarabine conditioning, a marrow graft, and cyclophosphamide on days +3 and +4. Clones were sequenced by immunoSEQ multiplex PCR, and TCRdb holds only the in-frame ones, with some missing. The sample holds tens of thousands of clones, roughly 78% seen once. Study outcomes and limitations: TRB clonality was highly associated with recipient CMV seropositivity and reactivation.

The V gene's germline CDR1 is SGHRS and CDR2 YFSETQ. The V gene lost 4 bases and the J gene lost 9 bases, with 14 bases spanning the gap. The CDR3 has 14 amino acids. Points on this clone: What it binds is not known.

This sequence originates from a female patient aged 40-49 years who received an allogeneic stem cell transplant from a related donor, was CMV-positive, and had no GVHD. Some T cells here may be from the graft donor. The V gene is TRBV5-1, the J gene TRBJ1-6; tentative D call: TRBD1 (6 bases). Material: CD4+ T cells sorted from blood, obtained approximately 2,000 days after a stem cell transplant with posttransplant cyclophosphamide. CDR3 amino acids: CASSPDSGSSPLHF. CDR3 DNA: TGCGCCAGCAGCCCGGACAGTGGCAGTTCACCCCTCCACTTT.